This T cell receptor (beta chain) appears in the sequencing data of a study of radiotherapy plus CTLA-4 blockade in lung cancer. The overall study: Objective responses were recorded in about 18% of patients, with disease control recorded in less than 40%. The study's findings and limits: Reports state that early shifts in blood T cell clones, with interferon-beta, best predicted response. An expansion of tumor-derived TCR clones occurred in blood after radiotherapy plus ipilimumab.

The protocol was immunoSEQ multiplex PCR, while the TCRdb copy is restricted to in-frame clones and leaves out a portion. The table has about 120,000 clones, 85% to 90% seen once; the top ten hold roughly 7%. Germline lookup yields CDR1 SGHRS and CDR2 YFSETQ. V lost 1 base and J lost 0, with 5 bases in between. The CDR3 totals 14 residues. Details on this clone: Antigen: not known.

Ipilimumab-mediated CTLA-4 blockade plus focal radiation was given to patients having chemo-refractory metastatic non-small-cell lung cancer. The source of this sequence is a human donor with non-small cell lung cancer that progressed on radiotherapy plus ipilimumab. The chain links TRBV5-1 to TRBJ2-4, with D unclear. The material was peripheral blood, obtained from a patient treated with radiotherapy plus ipilimumab. The CDR3 region has the DNA TGCGCCAGCAGCTTGTGGGAAGCCAAAAACATTCAGTACTTC. Translation gives CASSLWEAKNIQYF.